These T cell receptor beta chains were read from a single sample in a study of cytomegalovirus exposure and HLA in healthy donors. Here immunoSEQ multiplex PCR was the method, and the copy in TCRdb shows in-frame clones only, minus some. This sample has about 110,000 clones, with about 74% found just once. Material: PBMCs. The receptors were sampled from a woman between 40 and 50 years old in good health and CMV-seropositive. Both conserved end residues are part of each CDR3. The order of the fields is J gene, V gene, CDR3 protein.

j_gene: TRBJ1-5
v_gene: TRBV6-1
CDR3aa: CASSPGVGAGQPQHF

j_gene: TRBJ2-2
v_gene: TRBV2
CDR3aa: CASNSDRRNTGELFF

j_gene: TRBJ1-5
v_gene: TRBV19
CDR3aa: CATRGRGLGNQPQHF

j_gene: TRBJ1-1
v_gene: TRBV2
CDR3aa: CASNPGQMNTEAFF

j_gene: TRBJ1-1
v_gene: TRBV6-1
CDR3aa: CASSESGTTNTEAFF

j_gene: TRBJ2-2
v_gene: TRBV10-3
CDR3aa: CAISLGASPNTGELFF

j_gene: TRBJ2-3
v_gene: TRBV5-1
CDR3aa: CASSFSAGRTDTQYF

j_gene: TRBJ1-1
v_gene: TRBV10-3
CDR3aa: CAIRSNFAWSTEAFF

j_gene: TRBJ2-5
v_gene: TRBV30
CDR3aa: CAWSFNRGEQYF

j_gene: TRBJ1-1
v_gene: TRBV7-9
CDR3aa: CASSHRQGENTEAFF

j_gene: TRBJ2-2
v_gene: TRBV6-6
CDR3aa: CASSRQGVGELFF

j_gene: TRBJ1-3
v_gene: TRBV7-9
CDR3aa: CASGGDTIYF

j_gene: TRBJ2-2
v_gene: TRBV7-9
CDR3aa: CASSLAGAGELFF

j_gene: TRBJ2-5
v_gene: TRBV5-6
CDR3aa: CASRMGGETQYF

j_gene: TRBJ2-1
v_gene: TRBV5-1
CDR3aa: CASSLGSGVDEQFF

j_gene: TRBJ1-1
v_gene: TRBV25-1
CDR3aa: CASSSGDEAFF

j_gene: TRBJ2-3
v_gene: TRBV5-1
CDR3aa: CASSSGLAGPDTQYF

j_gene: TRBJ2-1
v_gene: TRBV5-6
CDR3aa: CASSLQGVNEQFF

j_gene: TRBJ1-2
v_gene: TRBV5-6
CDR3aa: CASSSFKDSLGYTF

j_gene: TRBJ2-3
v_gene: TRBV4-2
CDR3aa: CASSQELAGGTTDTQYF

j_gene: TRBJ2-3
v_gene: TRBV4-1
CDR3aa: CASSRDGGGGTTDTQYF

j_gene: TRBJ2-5
v_gene: TRBV9
CDR3aa: CASSVATSGLETQYF

j_gene: TRBJ2-3
v_gene: TRBV2
CDR3aa: CASSDPSGGPSTDTQYF

j_gene: TRBJ1-4
v_gene: TRBV6-1
CDR3aa: CASSSTGTGNEKLFF

j_gene: TRBJ2-1
v_gene: TRBV6-5
CDR3aa: CASSHGTDEQFF

j_gene: TRBJ1-2
v_gene: TRBV4-3
CDR3aa: CASSQHLARGDGYTF

j_gene: TRBJ1-5
v_gene: TRBV29-1
CDR3aa: CSGYRVLPQHF

j_gene: TRBJ2-2
v_gene: TRBV19
CDR3aa: CASKGLAGDTGELFF

j_gene: TRBJ2-1
v_gene: TRBV19
CDR3aa: CASIGTRSNEQFF

j_gene: TRBJ2-2
v_gene: TRBV19
CDR3aa: CASNGGTGELFF

j_gene: TRBJ1-2
v_gene: TRBV6-1
CDR3aa: CASSALWQTGTGLKGGYTF

j_gene: TRBJ2-7
v_gene: TRBV28
CDR3aa: CASSLTIARGASYEQYF

j_gene: TRBJ2-7
v_gene: TRBV6-1
CDR3aa: CASSEHTSYEQYF

j_gene: TRBJ1-1
v_gene: TRBV7-6
CDR3aa: CASSTLERGDTEAFF

j_gene: TRBJ2-3
v_gene: TRBV5-1
CDR3aa: CASSPGGASFVGTQYF

j_gene: TRBJ1-3
v_gene: TRBV29-1
CDR3aa: CSALSGGFSGNTIYF

j_gene: TRBJ1-3
v_gene: TRBV5-6
CDR3aa: CASSLAGGIGGNTIYF

j_gene: TRBJ1-1
v_gene: TRBV7-9
CDR3aa: CASSQGQGASEAFF

j_gene: TRBJ1-5
v_gene: TRBV7-8
CDR3aa: CASSLASGQLEHF

j_gene: TRBJ2-5
v_gene: TRBV5-1
CDR3aa: CASSPTVQETQYF

j_gene: TRBJ1-4
v_gene: TRBV6-5
CDR3aa: CASSRQGNEKLFF

j_gene: TRBJ1-6
v_gene: TRBV7-8
CDR3aa: CASSFETGANSPLHF

j_gene: TRBJ2-5
v_gene: TRBV7-3
CDR3aa: CASSFNRGETQYF

j_gene: TRBJ1-2
v_gene: TRBV15
CDR3aa: CATAEGGDYGYTF

j_gene: TRBJ1-5
v_gene: TRBV2
CDR3aa: CASSADRGGNQPQHF

j_gene: TRBJ1-4
v_gene: TRBV11-2
CDR3aa: CASSPDRGRVEKLFF

j_gene: TRBJ1-5
v_gene: TRBV6-5
CDR3aa: CASSYQPPGLNQPQHF

j_gene: TRBJ2-1
v_gene: TRBV7-3
CDR3aa: CASSPGEAGGRRQFF

j_gene: TRBJ2-3
v_gene: TRBV7-3
CDR3aa: CASSLLAGGGTDTQYF

j_gene: TRBJ1-6
v_gene: TRBV2
CDR3aa: CASSSLGNSPLHF

j_gene: TRBJ2-6
v_gene: TRBV9
CDR3aa: CASSGRGTGTSGANVLTF

j_gene: TRBJ2-7
v_gene: TRBV5-1
CDR3aa: CASSFGGGSYEQYF

j_gene: TRBJ1-5
v_gene: TRBV2
CDR3aa: CASAGWSNQPQHF

j_gene: TRBJ2-1
v_gene: TRBV7-2
CDR3aa: CASSLMLRGFIAYNEQFF

j_gene: TRBJ2-2
v_gene: TRBV6-5
CDR3aa: CATRTSGGGTGELFF

j_gene: TRBJ2-7
v_gene: TRBV7-2
CDR3aa: CASSSRTDYEQYF